This TCR beta chain was observed in a study of T-cell memory formation after mild COVID-19. V lost 7 bases and J lost 4, with 14 bases in between. The CDR3 is 13 amino acids. The germline CDR1 and CDR2 sequences are SNHLY and FYNNEI. Amplification by 5'RACE using constant-segment primers produced TCR alpha and TCR beta cDNA libraries that carried sample barcodes and UMIs. TCRdb recomputed calls from the 5' RACE reads with MiXCR, one row per CDR3 protein. Of under 550,000 distinct CDR3 sequences listed, 15% to 20% are singletons. This clonotype originated in an adult woman who had mild COVID-19 (a few samples of this study predate the infection). Cell type and time point are not known. This chain links TRBV2 with TRBJ2-7; D unclear. The sequenced material came from PBMCs or a T cell subset sorted from them (not recorded which). The CDR3 loop is CASIGRLGYEQYF. The CDR3 nucleotides read TGTGCCAGCATCGGACGTCTTGGGTACGAGCAGTACTTC.